This T cell receptor beta chain was identified during a study of OX40 agonist ivuxolimab in advanced cancers. V shed 4 bases and J shed 4 bases, with 14 bases lying between them. Germline V CDR1 and CDR2: SGHNT, YYREEE (reference sequence). This CDR3 region has 14 residues. The assay was immunoSEQ multiplex PCR, and TCRdb's table has in-frame clones only and misses some. Of about 61,000 clones listed, about 86% are singletons. The rearrangement joins TRBV5-4 to TRBJ1-2; D not resolved. This TCR came from an adult with an advanced solid tumor such as melanoma, head and neck, liver or kidney cancer. The sequences come from CD4+ or CD8+ T cells sorted from blood, collected in a trial of the OX40 agonist ivuxolimab. The CDR3 loop reads CASSEDGEGYGYTF. The CDR3 region has the DNA TGTGCCAGCAGCGAGGACGGGGAAGGCTATGGCTACACCTTC.